This TCR beta chain was captured by sequencing in a study of T-cell reconstitution after alpha-beta-depleted transplantation in children. This clonotype has only a few counts. Its antigen remains unidentified. An end of the junction differs from the germline gene, which may be a read error. Preparation of the TCRbeta library used unique molecular identifiers. A single record per CDR3 protein comes from TCRdb applying MiXCR to the PCR reads. The sample holds about 110,000 distinct CDR3 sequences; around 6.4% are singletons and the top ten take more than 20%. Germline lookup yields CDR1 SGHTA and CDR2 FQGNSA. CDR3 length: 14 residues. Study-wide findings and caveats: T-cell counts and diversity were attributed mostly to newly produced T cells one year after transplant. Several hundred graft clones that had expanded were reportedly the source of alpha-beta T cells about two months after transplant. In some patients, recipient T cells and intrathymic progenitors surviving conditioning explained high day-60 diversity.

The sequence derives from a male patient aged 2 to 10 who had a stem cell transplant for acute lymphoblastic leukemia, so the T cells may come from the graft donor. The sample here was PBMCs, mostly from graft donor cells, taken 360 days after TCRalphabeta/CD19-depleted stem cell transplant. The chain joins TRBV7-2 to TRBJ2-1, with D unclear. The CDR3 loop reads CASSPKGVYDEQFF. CDR3 nucleotides: TGTGCCAGCAGCCCCAAGGGCGTCTACGATGAGCAGTTCTTC.